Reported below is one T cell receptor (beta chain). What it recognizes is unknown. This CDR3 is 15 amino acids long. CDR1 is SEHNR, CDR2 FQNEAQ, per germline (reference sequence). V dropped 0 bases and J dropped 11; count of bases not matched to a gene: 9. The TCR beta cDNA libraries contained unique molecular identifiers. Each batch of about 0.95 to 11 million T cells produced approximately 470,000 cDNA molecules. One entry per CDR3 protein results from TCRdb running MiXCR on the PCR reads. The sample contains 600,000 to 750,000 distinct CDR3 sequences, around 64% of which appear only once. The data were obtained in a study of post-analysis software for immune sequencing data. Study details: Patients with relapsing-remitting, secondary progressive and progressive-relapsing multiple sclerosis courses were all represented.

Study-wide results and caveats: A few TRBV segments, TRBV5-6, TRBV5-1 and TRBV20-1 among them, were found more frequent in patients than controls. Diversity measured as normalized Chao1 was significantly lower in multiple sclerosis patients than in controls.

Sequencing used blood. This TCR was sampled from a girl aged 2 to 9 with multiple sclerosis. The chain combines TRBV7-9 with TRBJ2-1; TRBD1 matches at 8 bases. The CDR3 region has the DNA TGTGCCAGCAGCTTAGCGCAAACAGGGGGGTACAAGCAGTTCTTC. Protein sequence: CASSLAQTGGYKQFF.